A selection of T cell receptor beta chains follows, all from one sample in a study of blood T cell repertoires in COVID-19. Only in-frame clones appear in the TCRdb table, and some are missing; sequencing was by immunoSEQ multiplex PCR. The sample has under 75,000 clones, around 80% seen once. Sequenced material: peripheral blood. These receptors all come from a man older than 75 with acute or convalescent COVID-19. The CDR3 runs from the conserved cysteine through the conserved F or W. D genes are given only for firm matches. Clone size appears in some rows only: once, few, many, or a class for an expanded clone.

D,V,J,size,CDR3,DNA
.,TRBV10-2,TRBJ1-5,.,CASRRAGDNQPQHF,TGCGCCAGCAGGAGGGCCGGGGACAATCAGCCCCAGCATTTT
.,TRBV5-1,TRBJ2-5,.,CASSLGPQETQYF,TGCGCCAGCAGCTTGGGGCCTCAAGAGACCCAGTACTTC
TRBD1,TRBV29-1,TRBJ1-2,.,CSTTGGLVGYGYTF,TGCAGTACCACAGGGGGCTTGGTCGGCTATGGCTACACCTTC
TRBD1,TRBV10-3,TRBJ1-3,.,CAISGATGLNSGNTIYF,TGTGCCATCAGTGGGGCGACAGGGTTGAACTCTGGAAACACCATATATTTT
.,TRBV19,TRBJ1-6,.,CASTPLLFNSPLHF,TGTGCCAGTACCCCCCTACTCTTCAATTCACCCCTCCACTTT
TRBD1,TRBV6-2/TRBV6-3,TRBJ1-5,.,CASSHRDRTPPQHF,TGTGCCAGCAGTCACCGGGACAGGACCCCCCCCCAGCATTTT
TRBD1,TRBV7-3,TRBJ1-2,.,CASSLTRQGRYGYTF,TGTGCCAGCAGCCTCACCAGACAGGGGCGCTATGGCTACACCTTC
.,TRBV6-5,TRBJ2-5,few,CASISRLETQYF,TGTGCCAGCATCTCCCGTTTAGAGACCCAGTACTTC
.,TRBV6-5,TRBJ2-7,.,CASSYSLSNSAEQYF,TGTGCCAGCAGTTACTCCCTATCAAACAGTGCTGAGCAGTACTTC
.,TRBV19,TRBJ1-6,once,CASSISAGVGSPLHF,TGTGCCAGTAGTATCTCCGCAGGGGTTGGGTCACCCCTCCACTTT